These T cell receptor beta chains were read from a single sample in a study of shared clonotypes between healthy human individuals. The assay was immunoSEQ multiplex PCR, and TCRdb's table has in-frame clones only and misses some. There are more than 900,000 clones in the sample; about 84% occur only once, and around 0.61% lies in the top ten. Specimen: memory CD4+ T cells from PBMCs. These receptor sequences come from a man between 18 and 29 years old in good health. Some clones in this sample may be carry-over from other donors' samples. Both conserved end residues are part of each CDR3. Each record gives: D gene, J gene, V gene, clone size, CDR3 DNA, CDR3 protein. D genes are given only for firm matches. The size field is filled for only some rows; it gives once, few, many or a size class.

d_gene: -; j_gene: TRBJ1-4; v_gene: TRBV7-2; abundance: once; CDR3nt: TGTGCCAGCAGCTTAGGTATTTCGGTGGAACTGTTTTTT; CDR3aa: CASSLGISVELFF
d_gene: TRBD1; j_gene: TRBJ2-7; v_gene: TRBV7-9; abundance: -; CDR3nt: TGTGCCAGCACCCGGGGACAGGGGGTATCCTACGAGCAGTACTTC; CDR3aa: CASTRGQGVSYEQYF
d_gene: -; j_gene: TRBJ1-2; v_gene: TRBV7-2; abundance: -; CDR3nt: TGTGCCAGCAGCCGAAGGGACGGCGCCTCATCTAACTATGGCTACACCTTC; CDR3aa: CASSRRDGASSNYGYTF
d_gene: -; j_gene: TRBJ1-4; v_gene: TRBV7-9; abundance: -; CDR3nt: TGTGCCAGCAGCTACCCGGGGATCGGCGAAAAACTGTTTTTT; CDR3aa: CASSYPGIGEKLFF
d_gene: -; j_gene: TRBJ1-5; v_gene: TRBV28; abundance: few; CDR3nt: TGTGCCAGCAGTGCCCAGGGTTCTGGCAATCAGCCCCAGCATTTT; CDR3aa: CASSAQGSGNQPQHF
d_gene: -; j_gene: TRBJ2-1; v_gene: TRBV18; abundance: -; CDR3nt: TGTGCCAGCTCATCCGTGGGTGAATCTCGGGTCAATGAGCAGTTCTTC; CDR3aa: CASSSVGESRVNEQFF
d_gene: -; j_gene: TRBJ1-2; v_gene: TRBV7-2; abundance: -; CDR3nt: TGTGCCAGCAGCTGGAAGGGGGTCCCCGGCTACACCTTC; CDR3aa: CASSWKGVPGYTF
d_gene: -; j_gene: TRBJ2-1; v_gene: TRBV5-1; abundance: -; CDR3nt: TGCGCCAGCAGCTTGGTATCAGGGTACGGGGGCAATGAGCAGTTCTTC; CDR3aa: CASSLVSGYGGNEQFF
d_gene: -; j_gene: TRBJ1-2; v_gene: TRBV20-1; abundance: -; CDR3nt: TGCAGTGCTACTTGGGGCTATGGCTACACCTTC; CDR3aa: CSATWGYGYTF
d_gene: TRBD2; j_gene: TRBJ2-1; v_gene: TRBV7-2; abundance: -; CDR3nt: TGTGCCAGCAGCTCGGGACTAGTTTTCAATGAGCAGTTCTTC; CDR3aa: CASSSGLVFNEQFF
d_gene: TRBD2; j_gene: TRBJ2-1; v_gene: TRBV4-2; abundance: -; CDR3nt: TGTGCCAGCAGCCAACAACTAGCGGGAGATGAGCAGTTCTTC; CDR3aa: CASSQQLAGDEQFF
d_gene: -; j_gene: TRBJ2-3; v_gene: TRBV7-2; abundance: -; CDR3nt: TGTGCCAGCAGCTTAGCCCCGGGGGCGGATACGCAGTATTTT; CDR3aa: CASSLAPGADTQYF
d_gene: -; j_gene: TRBJ1-2; v_gene: TRBV27; abundance: -; CDR3nt: TGTGCCAGCAGTATCTCAGGTCGTACTGGCTACACCTTC; CDR3aa: CASSISGRTGYTF
d_gene: -; j_gene: TRBJ1-4; v_gene: TRBV5-6; abundance: -; CDR3nt: TGTGCCAGCAGTAAGGCAGGGTCGGTGAAGGGTGAAAAACTGTTTTTT; CDR3aa: CASSKAGSVKGEKLFF
d_gene: -; j_gene: TRBJ2-1; v_gene: TRBV6-6; abundance: few; CDR3nt: TGTGCCAGCAGCACAGATCCGGGCCCTTTAAATGAGCAGTTCTTC; CDR3aa: CASSTDPGPLNEQFF
d_gene: -; j_gene: TRBJ2-1; v_gene: TRBV19; abundance: -; CDR3nt: TGTGCCAGTAGTCGCCGAGGGGGGCGGTTGGGCTACAATGAGCAGTTCTTC; CDR3aa: CASSRRGGRLGYNEQFF
d_gene: TRBD2; j_gene: TRBJ2-1; v_gene: TRBV7-2; abundance: -; CDR3nt: TGTGCCAGCAGCTTAAGACTAGCGGGAACCCCTCCGTTCTTC; CDR3aa: CASSLRLAGTPPFF
d_gene: -; j_gene: TRBJ2-7; v_gene: TRBV11-1; abundance: -; CDR3nt: TGTGCCAGCAGCATCCACGGGACGGCCCTTTTGGAGCAGTACTTC; CDR3aa: CASSIHGTALLEQYF
d_gene: -; j_gene: TRBJ2-1; v_gene: TRBV7-2; abundance: -; CDR3nt: TGTGCCAGCGCCTTAAGTGCGGGTGCTCCAGAGCAGTTCTTC; CDR3aa: CASALSAGAPEQFF
d_gene: -; j_gene: TRBJ1-2; v_gene: TRBV5-1; abundance: -; CDR3nt: TGCGCCAGCAGCTTGGAATTCGTTGCGACCAACTATGGCTACACCTTC; CDR3aa: CASSLEFVATNYGYTF
d_gene: -; j_gene: TRBJ2-4; v_gene: TRBV7-2; abundance: -; CDR3nt: TGTGCCAGCAGCACTATGGACAGGGAGGGAAACATTCAGTACTTC; CDR3aa: CASSTMDREGNIQYF
d_gene: -; j_gene: TRBJ2-2; v_gene: TRBV6-1; abundance: -; CDR3nt: TGTGCCAGCAGTGCACAGAAAACCGGGGAGCTGTTTTTT; CDR3aa: CASSAQKTGELFF
d_gene: -; j_gene: TRBJ2-6; v_gene: TRBV19; abundance: few; CDR3nt: TGTGCCAGTAGTATAGTGGTAACCTCTGGGGCCAACGTCCTGACTTTC; CDR3aa: CASSIVVTSGANVLTF
d_gene: -; j_gene: TRBJ2-5; v_gene: TRBV7-2; abundance: -; CDR3nt: TGTGCCAGCGGCCTCGGACTAACGGAGGAGACCCAGTACTTC; CDR3aa: CASGLGLTEETQYF
d_gene: -; j_gene: TRBJ1-2; v_gene: TRBV29-1; abundance: -; CDR3nt: TGCAGCGCGGACTATAACTATGGCTACACCTTC; CDR3aa: CSADYNYGYTF
d_gene: -; j_gene: TRBJ2-3; v_gene: TRBV4-1; abundance: few; CDR3nt: TGCGCCAGCAGCCCCCAGAAGGTCGGGACTGAGACAGATACGCAGTATTTT; CDR3aa: CASSPQKVGTETDTQYF
d_gene: -; j_gene: TRBJ1-2; v_gene: TRBV10-3; abundance: few; CDR3nt: TGTGCCATCAAATCGACAGCTACTATGGGCTACACCTTC; CDR3aa: CAIKSTATMGYTF
d_gene: TRBD2; j_gene: TRBJ2-7; v_gene: TRBV7-8; abundance: -; CDR3nt: TGTGCCAGCAGCTTGCGGGAGGGTGATAACGAGCAGTACTTC; CDR3aa: CASSLREGDNEQYF
d_gene: -; j_gene: TRBJ2-2; v_gene: TRBV7-2; abundance: many; CDR3nt: TGTGCCAGCAGCTCCCAAACCGGGGAGCTGTTTTTT; CDR3aa: CASSSQTGELFF
d_gene: TRBD1; j_gene: TRBJ2-7; v_gene: TRBV7-9; abundance: -; CDR3nt: TGTGCCAGCAGCCGAGACAGGGATAAATCCTACGAGCAGTACTTC; CDR3aa: CASSRDRDKSYEQYF
d_gene: TRBD1; j_gene: TRBJ2-5; v_gene: TRBV25-1; abundance: once; CDR3nt: TGTGCCAGCAGTGCGGGACAGGCCAGAGAGACCCAGTACTTC; CDR3aa: CASSAGQARETQYF
d_gene: TRBD1; j_gene: TRBJ2-3; v_gene: TRBV19; abundance: -; CDR3nt: TGTGCCAGTAGTCTGGCGGGGGACAGGGCGCAGTATTTT; CDR3aa: CASSLAGDRAQYF
d_gene: TRBD2; j_gene: TRBJ2-1; v_gene: TRBV6-6; abundance: -; CDR3nt: TGTGCCAGCAGTTACTCGGGACTATCATACAATGAGCAGTTCTTC; CDR3aa: CASSYSGLSYNEQFF